Below, one TCR beta chain is given with its context. Unsorted PBMC DNA went through sequencing on ten immunoSEQ deep assay plates. This table comes from immunoSEQ multiplex PCR, and its TCRdb copy is limited to in-frame clones, with some not included. The table records about 470,000 clones, around 75% of them present only once. The entry originates in a study of shared clonotypes between healthy human individuals. This sequence originates from a woman aged 40-49 years in good health. Some clones in this sample may be carry-over from other donors' samples. Sequenced material: PBMCs.

This CDR3 reads CASSSQKLQGRSTIYF. CDR3 sequence (DNA): TGTGCCAGCAGTTCCCAAAAACTACAGGGGAGAAGCACCATATATTTT. V and J are TRBV28 and TRBJ1-3, with 7 bases identical to TRBD1. V trimming: 4 bases; J trimming: 9 bases; junction bases outside the gene matches: 15. Germline CDR1 reads MDHEN; CDR2 reads SYDVKM. The CDR3 is 16 residues long.